This T cell receptor (beta chain) was captured in a study of shared clonotypes between healthy human individuals. Study outcomes and limitations: The sole specimen, blood, was sampled, and tissue repertoires likely differ. Limited genetic and exposure-history diversity came from having few donors.

CDR3 length equals 15 residues. Trimming took off 6 bases at V and 1 base at J, with 14 bases between the two ends. Per germline, CDR1 MNHEY and CDR2 SMNVEV (reference sequence). With regard to this clone: Antigen specificity is unknown.

Sequencing used immunoSEQ multiplex PCR; TCRdb keeps in-frame clones, though not all of them. The sample records 2 million to 2.5 million clones, almost 96% being singletons. The TCR comes from a man younger than 35 in good health. V and J are TRBV27 and TRBJ2-3; unclear D gene. Source material: naive CD4+ T cells sorted from blood. Subset described: CD45RA+ positively selected. CDR3 bases: TGTGCCAGCAGACGACTGAGCGAGCGCACAGATACGCAGTATTTT. Its translation: CASRRLSERTDTQYF.